This entry describes one T cell receptor beta chain. The CDR3 runs 13 residues. CDR1 and CDR2 (germline): SEHNR, FQNEAQ (reference sequence). This entry comes from a study of cytomegalovirus exposure and HLA in healthy donors. The study ran its PCR with 60 Vbeta and 13 Jbeta primers. Profiling relied on immunoSEQ multiplex PCR, and the TCRdb table lists in-frame clones only, not all of them. The sample carries 130,000 to 150,000 clones, about four fifths recorded once. The sequence came from a man aged 25-45 years in good health and CMV-seropositive. The gene calls are TRBV7-9 and TRBJ1-5, with D maybe TRBD1 (6 bases). Sequenced material: PBMCs. The CDR3 DNA reads as TGTTCCGGCGGGGGGGCCGGAAATCAGCCCCAGCATTTT. Translation: CSGGGAGNQPQHF.